The present T cell receptor (beta chain) was sequenced within a study of blood T cell repertoires in COVID-19. Across the whole study: The origin of the acute and convalescent COVID-19 samples was the United States, Italy and Spain. In each case, the material was cDNA or gDNA derived from T cells, B-cell-depleted T cells, or PBMCs.

Trimming took off 5 bases at V and 1 base at J, with 5 bases between the two ends. Germline V gene lookup returns CDR1 SQVTM and CDR2 ANQGSEA. The CDR3 has 11 amino acids. In the original workflow: Amplification of reference gene primers was used by the study to estimate nucleated cell counts. Libraries were prepared by immunoSEQ multiplex PCR; TCRdb keeps only in-frame clonotypes and omits some of them. The V and J calls and clone size are taken from that table; D and trimming were inferred from the DNA. The table has 120,000 or so clones, roughly three quarters seen once; the top ten hold 37%. The sample consisted of peripheral blood. The chain uses TRBV29-1 and TRBJ1-1; D gene unclear. This TCR was sampled from a middle-aged man with active or convalescent COVID-19. The CDR3 reads CSVKRNTEAFF. As DNA, the CDR3 is TGCAGCGTTAAGCGGAACACTGAAGCTTTCTTT. Looking up the rest from reference TRBV29-1 and TRBJ1-1 gives the full variable domain: SAVISQKPSRDICQRGTSLTIQCQVDSQVTMMFWYRQQPGQSLTLIATANQGSEATYESGFVIDKFPISRPNLTFSTLTVSNMSPEDSSIYLCSVKRNTEAFFGQGTRLTVV.